This T cell receptor beta chain was documented in a study of early T cells in non-severe SARS-CoV-2 infection. Germline V gene sequence: CDR1 SGHVS, CDR2 FNYEAQ. This CDR3 spans 14 amino acids. V shed 6 bases and J 7 bases; nucleotides not matched to a gene: 4. The library protocol tagged individual cDNA molecules with unique molecular identifiers. MiXCR, run by TCRdb on the 5' RACE reads, gives a single entry per CDR3 protein. The sample has about 100,000 distinct CDR3 sequences, approximately 13% seen once. This clonotype was seen a few times. This chain connects TRBV7-6 to TRBJ2-2, with 11 positions matching TRBD1. The TCR originated in an adult who was a healthcare worker with PCR-confirmed SARS-CoV-2 infection or an uninfected control (not recorded which). The sequenced material came from whole blood. CDR3 bases: TGTGCCAGCAGACTGGGACAGGGGGTCGGGGAGCTGTTTTTT. Translated, it gives CASRLGQGVGELFF.